The 24 T cell receptor beta chains below all came from one sample that was sequenced in a study of human T cells and chemical hapten exposure. Time point given: pre-sensitization, week 0. The treatment was: therapeutic diphenylcyclopropenone sensitization with weekly scalp DPC. TCRdb itself ran the RACE reads through MiXCR, one entry per CDR3 protein. The sample shows a few hundred thousand distinct CDR3 sequences, over 5% of them seen only once. Sample: whole blood, taken in connection with sensitization to the hapten diphenylcyclopropenone (DPC). These receptors all stem from a woman under 30 with alopecia areata. Some clones in this sample may be carry-over from other donors' samples.

V gene TRBV4-1 combines with J gene TRBJ2-3, with a possible D match to TRBD1 (6 bases). The germline CDR1 and CDR2 sequences are MGHRA and YSYEKL. Trimming removed 4 bases from V and 0 bases from J, with 14 bases in between. This CDR3 is 16 amino acids long. The DNA for the CDR3 is TGCGCCAGCAGCCTAGGGGGACGTGCGAGCACAGATACGCAGTATTTT. This translates into CASSLGGRASTDTQYF.

This clonotype was counted a few times. The rearrangement links TRBV6-2 or TRBV6-3 to TRBJ2-7; a possible D gene is TRBD1 (5 bases). The CDR3 length is 15 residues. With 7 bases removed from V and 6 bases from J, the gap between germline ends came to 22 bases. Germline V gene lookup returns CDR1 MNHEY and CDR2 SVGEGT. Here the CDR3 reads CASTTPETDLREQYF. CDR3 DNA: TGTGCCAGCACCACGCCGGAGACAGACCTGCGCGAGCAGTACTTC.

This clonotype was found many times. J is TRBJ1-5 and V is TRBV7-2; D uncertain. V was cut by 1 base and J by 7 bases, with 14 bases left in between. The CDR3 is made up of 15 amino acids. The germline V gene has CDR1 SGHTA and CDR2 FQGNSA. The CDR3 reads CASSLDYFVGQPQHF. In DNA, the CDR3 is TGTGCCAGCAGCTTAGATTACTTCGTGGGGCAGCCCCAGCATTTT.

This clonotype has at least ten counts. V and J are TRBV6-5 and TRBJ2-7, with D hard to call. The CDR3 consists of 13 residues. Per germline, CDR1 MNHEY and CDR2 SVGAGI. V dropped 2 bases and J dropped 2 bases, with 7 bases sitting between them. The CDR3 coding sequence is TGTGCCAGCAGTTACCACAGAACCTACGAGCAGTACTTC. This translates into CASSYHRTYEQYF.

In this sample, this clonotype turned up a few times. The chain couples TRBV6-5 to TRBJ1-3; D may be TRBD1 (5 bases). CDR1 is MNHEY and CDR2 is SVGAGI in the germline V gene. V was pared by 5 bases and J by 2 bases, with 13 bases between. The CDR3 consists of 15 residues. CDR3 in DNA: TGTGCCAGCAGTCCCATCGTGGGGGCTGGAAACACCATATATTTT. Protein product: CASSPIVGAGNTIYF.

About this clonotype itself: A far larger clone lies a single base away; this is likely a read error. This rearrangement joins TRBV3-1 to TRBJ2-7; D gene ambiguous. CDR1 and CDR2 from the germline V gene are LGHDT and YNNKEL (reference sequence). The V end was cut by 4 bases, the J end by 2 bases, with 6 bases between. This CDR3 contains 12 residues. DNA of the CDR3: TGTGCCAGCAGCCCCAGCCCCTACGAGCAGTACTTC. It encodes CASSPSPYEQYF.

The gene calls are TRBV18 and TRBJ1-2; D unclear. Germline V gene sequence: CDR1 KGHSH, CDR2 LQKENI. V was trimmed by 3 bases and J by 2 bases, leaving 13 bases between them. The CDR3 contains 15 residues. The CDR3 DNA reads as TGTGCCAGCTCACCGTCGCCAGAAGTAAACTATGGCTACACCTTC. It is translated as CASSPSPEVNYGYTF.

This rearrangement joins TRBV3-1 to TRBJ2-5; the match to TRBD2 covers 12 bases. Germline V gene data show CDR1 as LGHDT and CDR2 as YNNKEL (reference sequence). The CDR3 runs to 17 residues. Trimming cost V 1 base and J 5 bases; bases outside gene matches: 8. CDR3 in DNA: TGTGCCAGCAGCCAAGTCCCTAGCGGGGGGGCGGAGGAGACCCAGTACTTC. Protein sequence: CASSQVPSGGAEETQYF.

V usage is TRBV4-3 and J usage is TRBJ1-3; 7 positions agree with TRBD1. The CDR3 covers 14 residues. CDR1 LGHNA and CDR2 YSLEER come from the germline V gene. The J segment lost 6 bases and the V segment lost 3 bases, leaving 5 bases of the junction unmatched. The CDR3, as DNA: TGCGCCAGCAGCCAGGCACAGGGGTTAAACACCATATATTTT. Amino acids: CASSQAQGLNTIYF.

The V call is TRBV6-5, the J call TRBJ2-6; D not certain. V was pared by 8 bases and J by 0 bases, with 11 bases between. Germline values: CDR1 MNHEY, CDR2 SVGAGI. This CDR3 is 15 amino acids long. The CDR3 loop reads CASGRVVSGANVLTF. CDR3 nucleotides: TGTGCCAGCGGACGGGTGGTCTCTGGGGCCAACGTCCTGACTTTC.

This clonotype was found a few times. The V call is TRBV28, the J call TRBJ2-1, with unresolved D. Germline V gene lookup returns CDR1 MDHEN and CDR2 SYDVKM. This CDR3 is built from 12 residues. V lost 4 bases, J lost 7 bases, and 8 bases lay in between. CDR3 coding DNA: TGTGCCAGCAGTTCATCTGCGAATGAGCAGTTCTTC. It translates to CASSSSANEQFF.

The rearrangement uses TRBV12-3 or TRBV12-4 and TRBJ2-1; 9 bases are a match to TRBD2. V dropped 5 bases and J dropped 0; count of bases not matched to a gene: 8. The CDR3 consists of 17 residues. CDR3 region: CASSTPLAGSSYNEQFF. The CDR3 DNA sequence: TGTGCCAGCAGTACGCCCCTAGCGGGGAGCTCCTACAATGAGCAGTTCTTC.

This clonotype was observed a few times. The chain carries TRBV6-5 and TRBJ2-6, with 9 bases lining up with TRBD2. J was trimmed by 0 bases and V by 5 bases; bases with no gene match: 5. CDR1 is MNHEY, CDR2 SVGAGI, per germline. The CDR3 loop spans 17 amino acids. CDR3 sequence reads: CASSPRLADSGANVLTF. In DNA, the CDR3 is TGTGCCAGCAGTCCCAGACTAGCGGACTCTGGGGCCAACGTCCTGACTTTC.

Many counts were recorded for this clonotype. V gene TRBV7-2 combines with J gene TRBJ1-5; D is possibly TRBD1 (5 bases). Germline V lookup: CDR1 SGHTA, CDR2 FQGNSA. Trimming took 5 bases from V and 2 from J, leaving 13 bases between them. The CDR3 has 15 residues. CDR3 loop: CASSPPGRGNQPQHF. The DNA of the CDR3 is TGTGCCAGCAGCCCACCGGGACGGGGCAATCAGCCCCAGCATTTT.

This clonotype was seen at least ten times. The J gene is TRBJ2-3, the V gene TRBV24-1; D not resolved. Germline-derived CDR1 and CDR2 are KGHDR and SFDVKD. With 0 bases removed from V and 6 bases from J, the gap between germline ends came to 15 bases. The CDR3 loop spans 16 amino acids. CDR3 residues: CATSDLMTDPPDTQYF. As DNA, the CDR3 is TGTGCCACCAGTGATTTGATGACCGACCCACCGGATACGCAGTATTTT.

This clonotype was seen many times. The chain joins TRBV5-1 to TRBJ2-3, with TRBD2 as a possible D gene (5 bases). CDR1 and CDR2 from the germline V gene are SGHRS and YFSETQ. The CDR3 loop spans 16 amino acids. V was shortened by 4 bases and J by 0 bases, with 15 bases between the two germline ends. CDR3 in amino acids: CASSELPGYSTDTQYF. CDR3 bases: TGCGCCAGCAGCGAACTCCCGGGGTATAGCACAGATACGCAGTATTTT.

This clonotype has a count of ten or more. The genes are TRBV2 and TRBJ2-5, with a tentative D call TRBD2 (6 bases). The CDR3 consists of 15 residues. Trimming took off 11 bases at V and 0 bases at J, with 19 bases between the two ends. Per germline, CDR1 SNHLY and CDR2 FYNNEI. The CDR3 DNA reads as TGTGCCGAAGGCGGAGGGCAGAGCTACCAAGAGACCCAGTACTTC. It is translated as CAEGGGQSYQETQYF.

The V and J genes are TRBV20-1 and TRBJ1-1; D uncertain. Trimming stripped 1 base from V and 5 bases from J, with 20 bases between. Germline loops: CDR1 DFQATT, CDR2 SNEGSKA (reference sequence). This CDR3 region has 16 residues. CDR3 sequence reads: CSARGPSYSGRTEAFF. In nucleotides, the CDR3 is TGCAGTGCTAGAGGTCCCTCTTATAGCGGAAGGACTGAAGCTTTCTTT.

This clonotype was found many times. The chain carries TRBV6-1 and TRBJ2-1; D is uncertain. The germline V and J ends were trimmed by 4 bases and 8 bases, with 18 bases remaining between them. The CDR3 consists of 15 residues. Germline V CDR1 and CDR2: MNHNS, SASEGT. CDR3 coding DNA: TGTGCCAGCAGTGTGAGACCTACCCTAGAATATGAGCAGTTCTTC. Protein sequence: CASSVRPTLEYEQFF.

This clonotype was picked up many times. This chain joins TRBV4-2 and TRBJ1-2; TRBD1 matches 12 bases. Germline V gene sequence: CDR1 LGHNA, CDR2 YNFKEQ. The CDR3 spans 16 residues. V was clipped by 0 bases and J by 6 bases; unmatched bases: 5. The CDR3 nucleotides are TGTGCCAGCAGCCAAGAGCCCGGGACAGGGGGCCATGGCTACACCTTC. Amino acids: CASSQEPGTGGHGYTF.

This clonotype was seen at least ten times. V usage is TRBV28 and J usage is TRBJ2-3, with no clear D. Germline assignment: CDR1 MDHEN and CDR2 SYDVKM. V was clipped by 10 bases and J by 4 bases, with 18 bases between them. This CDR3 contains 14 residues. The CDR3 loop is CAIRSYLPADTQYF. DNA for the CDR3: TGTGCCATCAGGTCTTACTTACCGGCAGATACGCAGTATTTT.

This rearrangement joins TRBV5-6 to TRBJ1-5; TRBD1 is a possible D gene (5 bases). The germline gives CDR1 SGHDT, CDR2 YYEEEE. Trimming took off 1 base at V and 6 bases at J, with 17 bases between the two ends. The CDR3 extends over 16 amino acids. The CDR3 DNA follows: TGTGCCAGCAGCTTGCGAATTGGTTCAGGGACTCAGCCCCAGCATTTT. Its protein is CASSLRIGSGTQPQHF.

This clonotype was seen a handful of times. V and J are TRBV4-3 and TRBJ2-5; perhaps TRBD2 as D (7 bases). The CDR3 loop spans 16 amino acids. CDR1 and CDR2 (germline): LGHNA, YSLEER. Trimming took 0 bases from V and 2 from J, leaving 13 bases between them. The CDR3 loop is CASSQDGGGVQETQYF. Written as DNA, the CDR3 is TGCGCCAGCAGCCAAGATGGGGGGGGCGTTCAAGAGACCCAGTACTTC.

This clonotype has only a few counts. The chain has TRBV3-1 and TRBJ2-4, with D possibly TRBD2 on 5 matching bases. This CDR3 region has 17 residues. Germline V gives CDR1 LGHDT, CDR2 YNNKEL (reference sequence). The V end was cut by 0 bases, the J end by 1 base, with 13 bases between. DNA for the CDR3: TGTGCCAGCAGCCAAGATTGGGTTACGGGGGCCAAAAACATTCAGTACTTC. Amino acids: CASSQDWVTGAKNIQYF.